The rows below give T cell receptor beta chains drawn from one sample of a study of blood T cell repertoires in COVID-19. The table came from immunoSEQ multiplex PCR; TCRdb's copy has only in-frame clones and leaves some out. Of more than 250,000 clones listed, around 87% are singletons. The sequenced material came from PBMCs or T cells enriched from blood (not recorded which). The receptors here all came from a woman in her twenties or thirties who had recovered from COVID-19. Both conserved end residues are part of each CDR3. The D gene is left open where the match is weak. Only some rows state a clone size, as once, few, many or a class for expanded clones.

TRBV7-6,TRBD1,TRBJ2-5,15,NA,CASSLNGQGRETQYF,TGTGCCAGCAGCTTAAATGGACAGGGTCGTGAGACCCAGTACTTC
TRBV12-5,TRBD1,TRBJ1-2,18,NA,CASGLVLEGQGLNYGYTF,TGTGCTAGTGGTTTGGTACTGGAAGGACAGGGACTCAACTATGGCTACACCTTC
TRBV6-6,NA,TRBJ1-2,14,NA,CASSSAESQGGYTF,TGTGCCAGCAGCAGCGCCGAGTCCCAGGGTGGCTACACCTTC
TRBV6-5,TRBD1,TRBJ2-3,15,NA,CASIPGQGGADTQYF,TGTGCCAGCATTCCGGGACAGGGGGGAGCAGATACGCAGTATTTT
TRBV4-3,NA,TRBJ1-6,17,NA,CASSHADSFLPGSPLHF,TGCGCCAGCAGCCATGCCGATTCTTTTTTGCCCGGTTCACCCCTCCACTTT
TRBV19,NA,TRBJ1-4,14,once,CASRPPMGREKLFF,TGTGCCAGTAGACCCCCCATGGGGCGTGAAAAACTGTTTTTT
TRBV5-1,NA,TRBJ1-1,13,NA,CASSNDRNTEAFF,TGCGCCAGCAGCAACGACAGGAACACTGAAGCTTTCTTT
TRBV7-9,TRBD1,TRBJ1-2,17,NA,CASSPGVWGQADYGYTF,TGTGCCAGCAGCCCAGGGGTATGGGGACAGGCGGACTATGGCTACACCTTC
TRBV7-2,NA,TRBJ2-1,15,NA,CASSLTGVFYNEQFF,TGTGCCAGCAGCTTAACGGGGGTATTTTACAATGAGCAGTTCTTC
TRBV5-8,NA,TRBJ2-1,17,NA,CASSRTAGAFPYNEQFF,TGTGCCAGCAGCCGGACGGCGGGGGCCTTCCCCTACAATGAGCAGTTCTTC
TRBV5-1,TRBD2,TRBJ2-1,15,once,CASSYSSGGLNEQFF,TGCGCCAGCAGCTACTCTAGCGGGGGGCTCAATGAGCAGTTCTTC
TRBV5-6,NA,TRBJ1-2,16,NA,CASSLNAAGTWYGYTF,TGTGCCAGCAGCTTGAACGCGGCAGGGACTTGGTATGGCTACACCTTC
TRBV24-1,TRBD1,TRBJ2-1,19,NA,CATSDLPGIRDSQYNEQFF,TGTGCCACCAGTGATTTGCCAGGTATAAGGGACAGTCAGTACAATGAGCAGTTCTTC
TRBV18,TRBD1,TRBJ1-2,13,once,CASSGQGNYGYTF,TGTGCCAGCTCGGGACAGGGGAACTATGGCTACACCTTC
TRBV3-1/TRBV3-2,TRBD2,TRBJ2-7,16,few,CASSQGASGGVLEQYF,TGTGCCAGCAGCCAAGGGGCTAGCGGGGGTGTCCTGGAGCAGTACTTC
TRBV5-4,TRBD2,TRBJ2-7,14,NA,CASSSGLADYEQYF,TGTGCCAGCAGCTCTGGACTAGCGGACTACGAGCAGTACTTC
TRBV28,NA,TRBJ1-5,17,NA,CASSRGGFGQSNQPQHF,TGTGCCAGCAGCCGAGGGGGTTTCGGACAGAGCAATCAGCCCCAGCATTTT
TRBV20-1,TRBD2,TRBJ2-3,14,NA,CSASSGLAGDTQYF,TGCAGTGCTAGTTCGGGACTAGCCGGAGATACGCAGTATTTT
TRBV5-1,TRBD1,TRBJ2-1,15,NA,CASSSGTASYNEQFF,TGCGCCAGCAGCTCCGGGACAGCCTCCTACAATGAGCAGTTCTTC
TRBV3-1/TRBV3-2,NA,TRBJ1-1,18,NA,CASSQDDRKAWWGTEAFF,TGTGCCAGCAGCCAAGACGACAGGAAGGCATGGTGGGGCACTGAAGCTTTCTTT
TRBV6-4,NA,TRBJ1-2,14,NA,CASSLTGANYGYTF,TGTGCCAGCAGTTTGACAGGAGCTAACTATGGCTACACCTTC
TRBV5-5,NA,TRBJ1-1,12,NA,CASSLGLSEAFF,TGTGCCAGCAGCTTGGGACTGTCGGAAGCTTTCTTT
TRBV2,TRBD1,TRBJ2-2,17,NA,CASSLTRQGGDTGELFF,TGTGCCAGCAGCCTTACCAGACAGGGTGGGGACACCGGGGAGCTGTTTTTT
TRBV21-1,NA,TRBJ1-6,19,NA,CASGAGTGGAKSHNSPLHF,TGTGCCAGCGGCGCCGGGACAGGGGGCGCAAAGTCTCATAATTCACCCCTCCACTTT
TRBV3-1/TRBV3-2,TRBD1,TRBJ1-6,17,few,CASSQDSLGTGDSPLHF,TGTGCCAGCAGCCAAGATAGCTTAGGGACAGGGGATTCACCCCTCCACTTT
TRBV19,NA,TRBJ2-3,15,NA,CASSNWDWTTDTQYF,TGTGCCAGTAGTAATTGGGACTGGACCACAGATACGCAGTATTTT
TRBV7-3,NA,TRBJ2-2,16,NA,CASSTSLRVATGELFF,TGTGCCAGCAGCACCTCCCTCAGGGTTGCCACCGGGGAGCTGTTTTTT
TRBV5-1,NA,TRBJ1-3,17,NA,CASSRDGHNRKGNTIYF,TGCGCCAGCAGCCGAGATGGACACAATCGGAAGGGAAACACCATATATTTT
TRBV5-1,NA,TRBJ2-2,15,NA,CASSFTSGEAGELFF,TGCGCCAGCAGCTTTACTAGTGGAGAGGCCGGGGAGCTGTTTTTT
TRBV6-1,TRBD2,TRBJ2-7,12,many,CASSEREGWQYF,TGTGCCAGCAGTGAAAGGGAGGGGTGGCAGTACTTC
TRBV2,NA,TRBJ1-2,13,NA,CASRSTAYMSYTF,TGTGCCAGCAGGTCGACTGCCTATATGAGCTACACCTTC
TRBV27,TRBD2,TRBJ2-7,18,NA,CASSFRFPSSGGSYEQYF,TGTGCCAGCAGTTTTCGATTTCCCAGTAGCGGGGGCTCCTACGAGCAGTACTTC
TRBV19,TRBD1,TRBJ1-1,14,NA,CASNYRGMNTEAFF,TGTGCCAGCAACTACAGGGGAATGAACACTGAAGCTTTCTTT
TRBV29-1,TRBD1,TRBJ1-2,14,few,CSVVGQGEGFGYTF,TGCAGCGTGGTAGGACAGGGAGAAGGATTTGGCTACACCTTC
TRBV29-1,TRBD1,TRBJ1-4,15,once,CSVELRDREREKLFF,TGCAGCGTGGAACTCCGGGACAGGGAAAGAGAAAAACTGTTTTTT
TRBV5-4,TRBD2,TRBJ2-7,15,NA,CASSLVTSAAYEQYF,TGTGCCAGCAGCTTGGTAACTAGCGCTGCCTACGAGCAGTACTTC
TRBV4-1,NA,TRBJ1-2,14,NA,CASSQEALNYGYTF,TGCGCCAGCAGCCAAGAGGCCCTGAACTATGGCTACACCTTC
TRBV20-1,NA,TRBJ2-7,12,NA,CSASTINYEQYF,TGCAGTGCTAGTACAATAAACTACGAGCAGTACTTC
TRBV30,NA,TRBJ1-1,11,NA,CAWSGGNQAFF,TGTGCCTGGAGTGGAGGGAATCAAGCTTTCTTT
TRBV30,TRBD1,TRBJ2-4,13,NA,CGGQGGAKNIQYF,TGTGGGGGACAGGGGGGAGCCAAAAACATTCAGTACTTC
TRBV4-1,TRBD1,TRBJ1-2,14,NA,CASSQAGQSYGYTF,TGCGCCAGCAGCCAAGCGGGACAGTCCTATGGCTACACCTTC
TRBV13,NA,TRBJ2-7,13,NA,CASSLVVPGEQYF,TGTGCCAGCAGCTTAGTCGTCCCGGGGGAGCAGTACTTC
TRBV7-6,NA,TRBJ1-2,13,NA,CASSLGRNYGYTF,TGTGCCAGCAGCTTGGGGAGGAACTATGGCTACACCTTC
TRBV12-3/TRBV12-4,NA,TRBJ1-2,13,once,CASSLILSYGYTF,TGTGCCAGCAGTCTCATCCTGAGTTATGGCTACACCTTC
TRBV6-5,NA,TRBJ1-2,14,NA,CASSPRQANYGYTF,TGTGCCAGCAGCCCCCGACAGGCAAACTATGGCTACACCTTC
TRBV29-1,NA,TRBJ2-6,17,NA,CSVRLGGVYSGANVLTF,TGCAGCGTCCGCTTGGGGGGAGTTTACTCTGGGGCCAACGTCCTGACTTTC
TRBV19,NA,TRBJ1-2,15,NA,CASSSLQGVNYGYTF,TGTGCCAGTAGTAGCCTCCAAGGAGTCAACTATGGCTACACCTTC
TRBV6-5,NA,TRBJ2-1,12,NA,CASGASYNEQFF,TGTGCCAGCGGAGCCTCCTACAATGAGCAGTTCTTC
TRBV11-2,TRBD2,TRBJ2-5,17,few,CASSLTGGLNDQETQYF,TGTGCCAGCAGCTTAACGGGGGGACTAAACGACCAAGAGACCCAGTACTTC
TRBV7-2,NA,TRBJ1-1,14,NA,CASSSAAQHREAFF,TGTGCCAGCAGCTCCGCCGCTCAACATCGCGAAGCTTTCTTT
TRBV18,NA,TRBJ2-3,12,NA,CASSPTRDTQYF,TGTGCCAGCTCTCCTACGCGGGATACGCAGTATTTT